A single sample is the source of the 2 T cell receptor beta chains below, sequenced in a study of blood T cell repertoires in COVID-19 (dated by TCRdb to 2019 to 2021). The library relied on the immunoSEQ multiplex PCR assay. Imported from immuneACCESS, the table was reduced by TCRdb to in-frame sequences with V and J called. These copies leave out some clones; in studies compared against another copy, an unresolved V gene accounts for under half, and the cause of the remainder is not known. The sample data list tens of thousands of clones, and roughly two thirds of these were observed just once. The leading ten clones occupy about 9% of the sample. Sequencing used peripheral blood. The source of these receptors is an older woman with acute or convalescent COVID-19.

This chain joins TRBV28 and TRBJ2-1, with 7 bases identical to TRBD2. Germline V gene data show CDR1 as MDHEN and CDR2 as SYDVKM. The J segment lost 0 bases and the V segment lost 5 bases, leaving 7 bases of the junction unmatched. CDR3 length: 16 amino acids. The CDR3 DNA follows: TGTGCCAGCAGTCCTTGGGAGGGGCGCTCCTACAATGAGCAGTTCTTC. The encoded protein is CASSPWEGRSYNEQFF.

The chain has TRBV19 and TRBJ2-5, with TRBD2 identical over 10 bases. J gave up 5 bases and V 5 bases, and 8 bases lay outside the gene matches. Germline V gene data show CDR1 as LNHDA and CDR2 as SQIVND (reference sequence). This CDR3 is built from 15 residues. The CDR3 sequence: CASSLGLAARETQYF. CDR3 nucleotides: TGTGCCAGTAGTTTAGGACTAGCGGCCAGGGAGACCCAGTACTTC.